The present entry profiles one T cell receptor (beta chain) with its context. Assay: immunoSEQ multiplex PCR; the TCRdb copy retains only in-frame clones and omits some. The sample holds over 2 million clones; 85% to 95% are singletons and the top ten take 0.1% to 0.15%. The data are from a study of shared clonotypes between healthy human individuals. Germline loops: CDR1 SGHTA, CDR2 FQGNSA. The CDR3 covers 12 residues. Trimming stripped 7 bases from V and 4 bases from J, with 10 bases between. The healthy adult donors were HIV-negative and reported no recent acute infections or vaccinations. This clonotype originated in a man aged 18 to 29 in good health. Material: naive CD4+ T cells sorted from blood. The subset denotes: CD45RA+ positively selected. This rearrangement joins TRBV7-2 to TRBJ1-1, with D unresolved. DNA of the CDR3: TGTGCCAGCACCTCGTTGGGCACTGAAGCTTTCTTT. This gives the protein CASTSLGTEAFF.